The table lists the clone carrying this TCR beta chain with a count of one. Participants spanned ages 18 to 89 years and resided in around 25 US areas. Participants in the exposed group had met a COVID-19 case in the 2 weeks before joining the study. Sequencing was performed with immunoSEQ multiplex PCR; in TCRdb, only in-frame clones are kept and a portion is missing. The sample carries 430,000 or so clones, approximately 90% recorded once. This sample is part of a study of blood T cell repertoires in COVID-19. At the level of the study: PBMCs, B-cell-depleted T cells, or T cells provided the cDNA or gDNA that made up the material.

Trimming took off 2 bases at V and 0 bases at J, with 14 bases between the two ends. CDR1 and CDR2 (germline): MDHEN, SYDVKM. The CDR3 runs 18 residues. This clonotype was sampled from a woman aged 18-29 years who had been exposed to COVID-19. The sequencing input was PBMCs or T cells enriched from blood (not recorded which). This chain joins TRBV28 and TRBJ1-6, with D tentatively TRBD1 (6 bases). The CDR3 nucleotides read TGTGCCAGCAGTTTACCGGGGGGCCCTAACTCCTATAATTCACCCCTCCACTTT. This gives the protein CASSLPGGPNSYNSPLHF.